Shown below are 22 T cell receptor beta chains from a single sample sequenced in a study of T cell responses to AZD1222 COVID-19 vaccine. TCRdb keeps only in-frame clones here, not all; method: immunoSEQ multiplex PCR. The data show about 96,000 clones, roughly 90% seen once. The source material was peripheral blood, sampled on day 0 of AZD1222 vaccination. These receptors came from an adult in good health.

This chain links TRBV19 with TRBJ2-1; D is perhaps TRBD2 (6 bases). This CDR3 is built from 15 residues. V lost 6 bases and J 8 bases, leaving 20 bases between the germline ends. Germline values: CDR1 LNHDA, CDR2 SQIVND (reference sequence). DNA for the CDR3: TGTGCCAGTAGCCCAGCAGGAGGGTATTCGGATGAGCAGTTCTTC. This gives the protein CASSPAGGYSDEQFF.

This chain connects TRBV28 to TRBJ2-7, with 8 nucleotides matching TRBD1. J lost 0 bases, V lost 5 bases, and 6 bases had no gene match. In germline, CDR1 is MDHEN, CDR2 SYDVKM. This CDR3 comprises 15 residues. The CDR3 loop reads CASSPGGPRSYEQYF. The DNA of the CDR3 is TGTGCCAGCAGTCCAGGGGGCCCACGCTCCTACGAGCAGTACTTC.

This chain connects TRBV6-5 to TRBJ2-7, with no clear D. Per germline, CDR1 MNHEY and CDR2 SVGAGI. Deletions cut 5 bases from V and 3 bases from J, with 11 bases between. The CDR3 covers 13 residues. CDR3 amino acids: CASSQQRLYEQYF. The CDR3 bases are TGTGCCAGCAGTCAACAGAGGCTCTACGAGCAGTACTTC.

This chain connects TRBV18 to TRBJ2-1, with TRBD2 matching 7 bases. V dropped 6 bases and J dropped 8; count of bases not matched to a gene: 13. The CDR3 runs to 15 residues. Germline V lookup: CDR1 KGHSH, CDR2 LQKENI. For the CDR3, the DNA is TGTGCCAGCTCCTCTCCAGACAGCGGGGAATATGAGCAGTTCTTC. Residues: CASSSPDSGEYEQFF. Looking up the rest from reference TRBV18 and TRBJ2-1 gives the full variable domain: NAGVMQNPRHLVRRRGQEARLRCSPMKGHSHVYWYRQLPEEGLKFMVYLQKENIIDESGMPKERFSAEFPKEGPSILRIQQVVRGDSAAYFCASSSPDSGEYEQFFGPGTRLTVL.

This clone was counted between two and nine times. This rearrangement joins TRBV5-4 to TRBJ2-3; D not certain. The CDR3 covers 13 residues. Germline V gene data show CDR1 as SGHNT and CDR2 as YYREEE (reference sequence). The V end lost 0 bases, the J end lost 7 bases, and 9 bases lay between the germline ends. The DNA of the CDR3 is TGTGCCAGCAGCTTGGGGGGTCGTAATACGCAGTATTTT. Translating gives CASSLGGRNTQYF.

The rearrangement joins TRBV30 to TRBJ2-3; 7 bases are shared with TRBD1. V was clipped by 0 bases and J by 5 bases; unmatched bases: 8. Germline lookup yields CDR1 GTSNPN and CDR2 SVGIG (reference sequence). The CDR3 spans 15 residues. The CDR3 loop reads CAWSVPSPGGDTQYF. For the CDR3, the DNA is TGTGCCTGGAGTGTACCGTCACCAGGGGGAGATACGCAGTATTTT.

The chain combines TRBV27 with TRBJ1-2; weak D call: TRBD1 (5 bases). Germline loops: CDR1 MNHEY, CDR2 SMNVEV (reference sequence). This CDR3 has 16 amino acids. Trimming stripped 7 bases from V and 0 bases from J, with 18 bases between. This CDR3 reads CASTVRGGAPNYGYTF. The CDR3 DNA is TGTGCCAGCACGGTACGGGGGGGAGCGCCTAACTATGGCTACACCTTC.

V is TRBV7-3 and J is TRBJ2-2; maybe TRBD2 (7 bases). The CDR3 contains 15 residues. Trimming removed 6 bases from V and 2 bases from J, with 13 bases in between. Germline V CDR1 and CDR2: SGHTA, FQGTGA. The CDR3 DNA sequence: TGTGCCAGCAGGCAAGGGGGACTAAACACCGGGGAGCTGTTTTTT. Translating it yields CASRQGGLNTGELFF.

The chain combines TRBV7-9 with TRBJ2-7; 8 nucleotides agree with TRBD2. J lost 5 bases, V lost 5 bases, and 8 bases had no gene match. CDR1 SEHNR and CDR2 FQNEAQ come from the germline V gene (reference sequence). CDR3 size: 14 residues. CDR3 protein: CASSLTGTRNEQYF. CDR3 in DNA: TGTGCCAGCAGCCTCACCGGGACTAGGAACGAGCAGTACTTC.

In DNA form, the CDR3 reads TGCGCCAGCAGCCAAAGGTTTGAAGGAGGTGGAAACACCATATATTTT. It codes for CASSQRFEGGGNTIYF. The chain has TRBV4-3 and TRBJ1-3; D is uncertain. This CDR3 has 16 amino acids. V was clipped by 2 bases and J by 3 bases, with 14 bases between them. CDR1 is LGHNA and CDR2 is YSLEER in the germline V gene.

This clone has a handful of counts. The chain uses TRBV28 and TRBJ1-2; 8 positions agree with TRBD1. The CDR3 covers 14 residues. Germline V gene lookup returns CDR1 MDHEN and CDR2 SYDVKM. The V and J ends lost 5 bases and 2 bases, in that order; junction bases with no gene match: 4. CDR3 nucleotides: TGTGCCAGCAGTCCGGCAGGGGGCAACTATGGCTACACCTTC. Translated: CASSPAGGNYGYTF.

This clone was seen only a few times. The J gene is TRBJ1-4, the V gene TRBV6-2 or TRBV6-3; D is unresolved. The CDR3 extends over 15 amino acids. From germline, CDR1 is MNHEY and CDR2 SVGEGT. V lost 0 bases and J lost 4, with 9 bases in between. Here the CDR3 reads CASSYSEGDNEKLFF. The CDR3 nucleotides read TGTGCCAGCAGTTACTCTGAAGGAGATAATGAAAAACTGTTTTTT.

The chain combines TRBV9 with TRBJ2-2; possibly TRBD1 for D (5 bases). The V gene's germline CDR1 is SGDLS and CDR2 YYNGEE. V lost 0 bases and J 5 bases, leaving 5 bases between the germline ends. This CDR3 has 13 amino acids. CDR3 in amino acids: CASSVAGTGELFF. CDR3 nucleotides: TGTGCCAGCAGCGTAGCAGGGACCGGGGAGCTGTTTTTT.

The rearrangement links TRBV18 to TRBJ2-5, with unresolved D. V lost 6 bases, J lost 0 bases, and 14 bases lay in between. Germline CDR1 KGHSH, CDR2 LQKENI. The CDR3 has 15 residues. The CDR3 loop is CASSPGPSDQETQYF. CDR3 in DNA: TGTGCCAGCTCCCCCGGTCCCAGCGACCAAGAGACCCAGTACTTC.

J is TRBJ1-2 and V is TRBV4-3, with D perhaps matching TRBD1 (6 bases). The length of the CDR3 is 14 residues. The V gene's germline CDR1 is LGHNA and CDR2 YSLEER. Trimming removed 1 base at V and 7 bases at J, with 13 bases between. The CDR3, as DNA: TGCGCCAGCAGCCAAGGAGGGGGGGCTGCTGGCTACACCTTC. As protein: CASSQGGGAAGYTF.

The genes are TRBV7-2 and TRBJ2-1, with TRBD2 as a possible D gene (5 bases). This CDR3 comprises 14 residues. CDR1 is SGHTA and CDR2 is FQGNSA in the germline V gene. Trimming removed 2 bases at V and 6 bases at J, with 11 bases between. The CDR3 loop reads CASSLPGLVNEQFF. DNA for the CDR3: TGTGCCAGCAGCTTACCGGGGTTGGTCAATGAGCAGTTCTTC.

The chain recombines TRBV6-4 with TRBJ2-3, with D perhaps TRBD2 (6 bases). The CDR3 runs 15 residues. V shed 6 bases and J shed 4 bases, with 17 bases lying between them. Germline V gene data show CDR1 as MRHNA and CDR2 as SNTAGT. The CDR3 nucleotides are TGTGCCAGCAGCGCCCTCGCGGGGAATGCAGATACGCAGTATTTT. The encoded protein is CASSALAGNADTQYF.

This chain uses TRBV27 with TRBJ2-7; the match to TRBD2 covers 7 bases. The CDR3 length is 14 residues. V was pared by 5 bases and J by 0 bases, with 4 bases of the junction left unmatched. Germline values: CDR1 MNHEY, CDR2 SMNVEV (reference sequence). CDR3 amino acids: CASSPSGPSYEQYF. The DNA for the CDR3 is TGTGCCAGCAGTCCTAGCGGTCCCTCCTACGAGCAGTACTTC.

The V and J genes are TRBV10-3 and TRBJ2-3; 10 bases map to TRBD2. Germline V lookup: CDR1 ENHRY, CDR2 SYGVKD. V was pared by 6 bases and J by 2 bases, with 8 bases of the junction left unmatched. CDR3 length: 16 residues. Written as DNA, the CDR3 is TGTGCCATCAGCCCCGGGACTAGCGTCACCACAGATACGCAGTATTTT. This gives the protein CAISPGTSVTTDTQYF.

The chain carries TRBV3-1 (or the pseudogene TRBV3-2) and TRBJ2-3, with D hard to call. The CDR3 runs to 13 residues. V was pared by 8 bases and J by 1 base, with 10 bases between. Germline V gives CDR1 LGHDT, CDR2 YNNKEL (reference sequence). CDR3 coding DNA: TGTGCCAGCGCGGCGCGAGGCACAGATACGCAGTATTTT. Protein sequence: CASAARGTDTQYF.

The chain has TRBV9 and TRBJ2-1; a weak D match, TRBD2 (6 bases). Germline V gene data show CDR1 as SGDLS and CDR2 as YYNGEE. CDR3 size: 16 residues. Trimming removed 0 bases at V and 4 bases at J, with 14 bases between. The CDR3 DNA is TGTGCCAGCAGCGTAGAGGTAGCGGAGATGTACAATGAGCAGTTCTTC. Encoded protein: CASSVEVAEMYNEQFF.

J is TRBJ2-3 and V is TRBV5-6; 7 bases map to TRBD2. Germline V lookup: CDR1 SGHDT, CDR2 YYEEEE. This CDR3 is built from 13 residues. V dropped 5 bases and J dropped 6; count of bases not matched to a gene: 6. The CDR3 region is CASRPAGDDTQYF. CDR3 nucleotide sequence: TGTGCCAGCAGGCCCGCGGGGGACGATACGCAGTATTTT.